The clone carrying this T cell receptor (beta chain) was seen many times. Its antigen is unknown. CDR3 length: 14 amino acids. The V end was cut by 5 bases, the J end by 4 bases, with 15 bases between. Germline V gene data show CDR1 as LNHDA and CDR2 as SQIVND (reference sequence). The data stem from a study of CD8+CD57+ T cells in acquired aplastic anemia. Study as a whole: Quantities of DNA derived from sorted CD4+ and CD8+ cells averaged about 3.2 ug. Broader study findings: Between patients and controls, over 25 CD8+ CDR3 sequences were found in common.

Profiling of TCR beta VDJ combinations and CDR3 sequences used genomic DNA as template. TCRdb reanalysed the reads using MiXCR and keeps one entry per CDR3 protein. The data contain around 160,000 distinct CDR3 sequences, roughly 48% of them singletons. Patients included in sequencing had previously demonstrated CD8+CD57+ cell expansion by flow cytometry. Blood came from patients not yet given any therapy. Material for sequencing was sorted CD4+, CD8+, or CD8+CD57+ T cells (not recorded which) from PBMCs. The sequence was collected from a human donor with aplastic anemia. The chain links TRBV19 to TRBJ2-7, with D perhaps TRBD2 (5 bases). The DNA for the CDR3 is TGTGCCAGTAGTTCCGGTACTAGGTTGTACGAGCAGTACTTC. Protein product: CASSSGTRLYEQYF.